This TCR beta chain stems from a study of blood T cell repertoires in COVID-19. About the research overall: COVID-19 samples from acute and convalescent phases originated in the United States, Italy and Spain. Sample material is recorded as cDNA or gDNA derived from T cells, B-cell-depleted T cells, or PBMCs.

V was clipped by 1 base and J by 6 bases, with 7 bases between them. Germline-derived CDR1 and CDR2 are SNHLY and FYNNEI. This CDR3 spans 14 amino acids. Original processing methods: Nucleated cell number was recorded as an estimate derived from reference gene primer amplification. Assay used: immunoSEQ multiplex PCR; TCRdb lists only in-frame clones, some missing. V and J calls and clone size follow that table, whereas D and trimming were derived from the DNA. The sample carries about 280,000 clones, around 90% recorded once. The sequenced sample consisted of peripheral blood. The TCR comes from a man aged 45-65 years with acute or convalescent COVID-19. The chain joins TRBV2 to TRBJ1-6; D unclear. In nucleotides, the CDR3 is TGTGCCAGCAGTGAAGGGCGGCCTAATTCACCCCTCCACTTT. Translated, it gives CASSEGRPNSPLHF.